These 14 T cell receptor beta chains share one sample of origin, sequenced in a study of cytomegalovirus exposure and HLA in healthy donors. This PCR relied on a set of 60 Vbeta primers and 13 Jbeta primers. Produced via immunoSEQ multiplex PCR; TCRdb's table is partial and in-frame only. The repertoire consists of 200,000 to 250,000 clones, with about 80% occurring once and the leading ten covering 5.4%. The sample was PBMCs. The receptor set was obtained from a woman aged 40 to 50 in good health and CMV-seropositive.

The table lists this clone with a count of one. The gene calls are TRBV7-9 and TRBJ1-2; possible D gene TRBD1, 6 bases. Trimming left V 2 bases short and J 7 bases short, with 14 bases between. Germline CDR1 and CDR2: SEHNR and FQNEAQ (reference sequence). The CDR3 runs 14 residues. CDR3 region: CASSLRGGLRGYTF. In DNA, the CDR3 is TGTGCCAGCAGCTTAAGGGGGGGACTTCGTGGCTACACCTTC.

CDR3 DNA sequence: TGTGCCAGCAGTTACTCGCCTACAGTGCTCAATTCACCCCTCCACTTT. Protein sequence: CASSYSPTVLNSPLHF. The genes are TRBV6-5 and TRBJ1-6; D remains ambiguous. V was cut by 0 bases and J by 7 bases, with 13 bases left in between. The CDR3 is 16 residues long. The germline V gene has CDR1 MNHEY and CDR2 SVGAGI.

This clone was seen a handful of times. The chain carries TRBV15 and TRBJ1-2, with D unclear. The V end was cut by 0 bases, the J end by 7 bases, with 18 bases between. Germline V lookup: CDR1 LNHNV, CDR2 YYDKDF (reference sequence). The CDR3 has 16 residues. CDR3 sequence: CATSRDRGTRGVGYTF. The CDR3 region has the DNA TGTGCCACCAGCAGAGATCGCGGAACTAGAGGAGTTGGCTACACCTTC. The full variable domain, in which reference TRBV15 and TRBJ1-2 provide the parts outside the CDR3, is DAMVIQNPRYQVTQFGKPVTLSCSQTLNHNVMYWYQQKSSQAPKLLFHYYDKDFNNEADTPDNFQSRRPNTSFCFLDIRSPGLGDTAMYLCATSRDRGTRGVGYTFGSGTRLTVV.

The J gene is TRBJ2-3, the V gene TRBV7-2; D possibly corresponds to TRBD2 (6 bases). Trimming shortened V by 5 bases and J by 2 bases, and 14 bases separated the two germline ends. Germline assignment: CDR1 SGHTA and CDR2 FQGNSA. This CDR3 contains 15 residues. The CDR3, as DNA: TGTGCCAGCAGCCGCCCTAGCGTCGACACAGATACGCAGTATTTT. Its protein is CASSRPSVDTDTQYF.

The chain joins TRBV5-1 to TRBJ2-7, with D perhaps matching TRBD1 (6 bases). Trimming pared 3 bases from V and 5 bases from J, leaving 18 bases between. The CDR3 covers 15 residues. The germline V gene has CDR1 SGHRS and CDR2 YFSETQ. The CDR3 loop reads CASSWSTAGENEQYF. The DNA of the CDR3 is TGCGCCAGCAGCTGGAGCACGGCAGGGGAAAACGAGCAGTACTTC.

The count of this clone is one. This chain connects TRBV7-9 to TRBJ1-1, with TRBD1 as a possible D gene (6 bases). CDR3 length: 13 amino acids. V was shortened by 5 bases and J by 9 bases, with 16 bases between the two germline ends. The germline CDR1 and CDR2 sequences are SEHNR and FQNEAQ (reference sequence). The CDR3 sequence: CASSIRDTGKAFF. The CDR3 coding sequence is TGTGCCAGCAGCATTCGGGACACGGGAAAAGCTTTCTTT. The full variable domain, in which reference TRBV7-9 and TRBJ1-1 provide the parts outside the CDR3, is DTGVSQNPRHKITKRGQNVTFRCDPISEHNRLYWYRQTLGQGPEFLTYFQNEAQLEKSRLLSDRFSAERPKGSFSTLEIQRTEQGDSAMYLCASSIRDTGKAFFGQGTRLTVV.

Comments on this clone: Other DNA sequences from this sample encode an identical CDR3 as well. J is TRBJ2-5 and V is TRBV7-9; 7 nucleotides line up with TRBD1. The junction had 4 bases not matched to a gene; V was cut back by 4 bases and J by 5 bases. CDR3 length equals 13 residues. Germline loops: CDR1 SEHNR, CDR2 FQNEAQ (reference sequence). The chain's CDR3 is CASSSRQGETQYF. In DNA form, the CDR3 reads TGTGCCAGCAGCTCCAGACAGGGTGAGACCCAGTACTTC.

The chain has TRBV29-1 and TRBJ1-5; 8 nucleotides agree with TRBD1. The V segment lost 7 bases and the J segment 5 bases; nucleotides outside the gene matches: 4. This CDR3 is built from 12 residues. Looked up from germline, CDR1 is SQVTM and CDR2 is ANQGSEA. The CDR3: CSGGQADQPQHF. The CDR3 region has the DNA TGCAGCGGGGGACAGGCGGATCAGCCCCAGCATTTT.

The gene calls are TRBV9 and TRBJ2-3, with 12 bases lining up with TRBD2. The CDR3 extends over 20 amino acids. Unmatched junction bases numbered 15, after V lost 2 bases and J lost 2 bases. Germline CDR1 and CDR2: SGDLS and YYNGEE. This CDR3 is CASSVGPRTSGTQSTDTQYF. DNA for the CDR3: TGTGCCAGCAGCGTCGGACCTCGGACTAGCGGGACCCAATCCACAGATACGCAGTATTTT.

The chain joins TRBV7-2 to TRBJ1-4, with D uncertain. Trimming stripped 6 bases from V and 5 bases from J, with 13 bases between. Germline assignment: CDR1 SGHTA and CDR2 FQGNSA. The CDR3 is 14 residues long. CDR3: CASSRDGVNEKLFF. As DNA, the CDR3 is TGTGCCAGCAGTCGTGACGGGGTAAATGAAAAACTGTTTTTT.

The gene calls are TRBV5-4 and TRBJ2-2; TRBD2 matches 8 bases. Trimming took 4 bases from V and 9 from J; bases not matched to a gene: 8. CDR3 length: 14 residues. Germline V gives CDR1 SGHNT, CDR2 YYREEE (reference sequence). The CDR3 is CASSPGGVVRELFF. The CDR3 region has the DNA TGTGCCAGCAGCCCGGGGGGGGTGGTCCGGGAGCTGTTTTTT.

V is TRBV7-3 and J is TRBJ2-2; 7 bases are a match to TRBD2. The CDR3 is made up of 16 amino acids. Germline loops: CDR1 SGHTA, CDR2 FQGTGA. The trim removed 2 bases at V and 1 base at J, leaving 4 bases unmatched. The CDR3 spells CASSLLPSGNTGELFF. The CDR3 DNA sequence: TGTGCCAGCAGCTTACTGCCTAGCGGGAACACCGGGGAGCTGTTTTTT.

The chain carries TRBV7-2 and TRBJ1-1, with D tentatively TRBD1 (5 bases). The CDR3 has 16 residues. The germline gives CDR1 SGHTA, CDR2 FQGNSA. The V end was cut by 2 bases, the J end by 0 bases, with 13 bases between. The CDR3 spells CASSLPKGRLNTEAFF. CDR3 DNA sequence: TGTGCCAGCAGCTTACCGAAGGGGCGTTTGAACACTGAAGCTTTCTTT.

The rearrangement uses TRBV27 and TRBJ2-7; TRBD2 agrees at 11 bases. The V gene's germline CDR1 is MNHEY and CDR2 SMNVEV (reference sequence). The CDR3 consists of 16 residues. V lost 8 bases, J lost 0 bases, and 9 bases stayed unmatched. CDR3 protein: CASWETSGSPSYEQYF. The CDR3 DNA sequence: TGTGCCAGCTGGGAAACTAGCGGGAGTCCCTCCTACGAGCAGTACTTC.